This T cell receptor (beta chain) was sequenced for a study of immune evolution from preneoplasia to lung adenocarcinoma (dated by TCRdb to about 2021). At the level of the whole study: HLA loss of heterozygosity was found in about 6.3% of AIS, approximately 14% of MIA and less than 35% of ADC lesions, and in no AAH lesions. The sample size depended on which specimens were available, not on a prior power calculation. The study used immune gene expression, TCR sequencing and multiplex immunofluorescence to profile the immune contexture of lung adenocarcinoma precursors and invasive adenocarcinoma. POLYSOLVER was used to infer Class I HLA alleles from exome data, while LOHHLA was used to detect allele-specific HLA loss. TCR sequencing data came from 45 to 65 patients. It was reported in the study that over a hundred samples were used for TCR sequencing. The immune data were combined with whole exome sequencing and methylation data from the same cohort of nodules. In total, the cohort included 53 patients with pulmonary nodules, all of whom underwent surgical resection. Resected precursor lesions (AAH, AIS, MIA) and invasive adenocarcinomas were each compared against paired morphologically normal lung tissue. Broad study findings and their caveats: The highest T cell clonality was observed in KRAS-mutant nodules compared with EGFR-mutant or double wild-type lesions. Normal lung had the highest top T cell clone frequencies, which appeared to decline progressively from AAH through AIS, MIA and invasive adenocarcinoma. Normal lung showed the highest clonality, whereas later-stage lesions appeared to have higher T cell density and diversity but lower clonality. Findings were based on association rather than direct causation; larger cohorts with long-term follow-up and longitudinal biopsies were deemed needed. Because all patients came from Japan and China, whether the findings apply to Western populations was uncertain.

On this clone itself: Its antigen is not yet known. There are no base qualities to consult, and no much larger clone falls within one base.

The immunoSEQ hsTCRbeta Kit was used to sequence TCR beta CDR3 regions from DNA. In the original analysis: TCR sequencing data were analysed with the ImmunoSEQ Analyzer. T cell clonality was defined as 1 minus Pielou's evenness, calculated on productive rearrangements. The inverse Simpson index, applied to productive templates, was used to measure T cell diversity. T cell density was expressed as TCR beta template counts normalized to usable DNA, with usable DNA estimated by amplifying and sequencing housekeeping genes. TCR metrics were compared across histologic stages using two-sided Kruskal-Wallis tests. TCRdb re-hosts the immuneACCESS table, in-frame sequences only. Its copies lack some clones; in the studies checked, an unresolved V gene accounts for under half of them, and the cause for the rest is not known. V, J and clone size are those of that table, while D and trimming were read from the DNA. This sample gives over 4,000 clones in total; 86% of them show up just once. The ten top clones hold about 2.9% of the sample.

Between about 2014 and 2018, the patients underwent resection in either Japan or China. Two lung cancer pathologists independently confirmed the histologic diagnosis of each case on H&E slides. To enrich premalignant or tumor cells for nucleic acid extraction, macro-dissection was performed after pathologic assessment. FFPE tissue was used for DNA isolation with the AllPrep DNA/RNA FFPE Kit. From its cysteine to its phenylalanine, the CDR3 spans 13 amino acids. Only the CDR3 portion is preserved as DNA: 39 bases, with reading frame beginning at the first base. Per the germline V gene (reference sequence), WNHNN is the CDR1 and SYGVQD is the CDR2. V is cut by 3 bases and J by 7 bases, and the space between the germline ends is 12 bases.

Sequenced: FFPE minimally invasive lung adenocarcinoma tissue. In light of the paper, this sample's cell subset or site label describes: micro-invasive lung adenocarcinoma (MIA). The V gene is TRBV10-1 and the J gene is TRBJ1-2; TRBD1 is a possible D gene, resting on 5 matching bases. This receptor was identified in a person aged 65-85 years with lung adenocarcinoma. CDR3 region: CASSDGGAGGYTF. In nucleotides, the sequence is TGCGCCAGCAGTGACGGTGGGGCGGGTGGCTACACCTTC.